This T cell receptor (beta chain) was identified in a study of blood T cell repertoires in COVID-19. Trimming cost V 5 bases and J 4 bases; bases outside gene matches: 8. There are 15 residues in the CDR3. CDR1 and CDR2 (germline): SGHTA, FQGNSA. TCRdb's table, derived via immunoSEQ multiplex PCR, lists solely in-frame clones and lacks some. Found here are around 300,000 clones, 70% to 90% of them singletons; the top ten hold 3.5% to 4%. The sequencing sample was made of peripheral blood. The chain has TRBV7-2 and TRBJ1-5; 7 nucleotides line up with TRBD1. The receptor's source is a woman aged 50 to 60 with active or convalescent COVID-19. CDR3 coding DNA: TGTGCCAGCAGCAGTACGGAGGGACAGAATCAGCCCCAGCATTTT. Its translation is CASSSTEGQNQPQHF.